This TCR beta chain was obtained from a study of early T cells in non-severe SARS-CoV-2 infection. As for the study in general: Chains were unpaired, as sequencing was done on bulk RNA from unsorted whole blood.

Study-level findings and limits: In VDJdb matching, anti-spike CD8 responses were favored while private and CD4 specificities went missing.

This CDR3 comprises 12 residues. Germline lookup yields CDR1 SQVTM and CDR2 ANQGSEA. After removal of 6 bases from V and 6 bases from J, the junction contained 5 bases not matched to a gene. To note about this clonotype: Its antigen is unidentified.

Individual cDNA molecules received unique molecular identifiers during library preparation. TCRdb called the 5' RACE reads again in MiXCR, with one record for every CDR3 protein. The sample carries some 40,000 distinct CDR3 sequences, roughly 5.4% recorded once. The sequence came from an adult who was a healthcare worker with PCR-confirmed SARS-CoV-2 infection or an uninfected control (not recorded which). V is TRBV29-1 and J is TRBJ2-5; the match to TRBD1 covers 9 bases. Sample: whole blood, taken at baseline. In DNA, the CDR3 is TGCAGCGTGTTGACAGGGGGGCAGACCCAGTACTTC. Translation gives CSVLTGGQTQYF.